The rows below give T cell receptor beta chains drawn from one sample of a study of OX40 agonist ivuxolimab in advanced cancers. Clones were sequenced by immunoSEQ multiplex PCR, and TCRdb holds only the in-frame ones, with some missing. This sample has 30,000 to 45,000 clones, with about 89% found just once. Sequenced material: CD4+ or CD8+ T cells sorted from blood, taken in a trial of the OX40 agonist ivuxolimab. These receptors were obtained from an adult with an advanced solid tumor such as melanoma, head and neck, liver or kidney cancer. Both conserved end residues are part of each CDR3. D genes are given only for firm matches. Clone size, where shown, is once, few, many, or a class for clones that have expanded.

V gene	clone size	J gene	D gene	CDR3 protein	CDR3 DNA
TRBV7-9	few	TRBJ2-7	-	CASSVGRVTYEQYF	TGTGCCAGCAGCGTAGGCCGCGTCACCTACGAGCAGTACTTC
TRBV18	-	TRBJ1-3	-	CASSPLQAQGRHTIYF	TGTGCCAGCTCACCCCTGCAAGCACAGGGTAGACACACCATATATTTT
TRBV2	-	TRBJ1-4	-	CASIGRYPEKLFF	TGTGCCAGCATAGGACGGTACCCAGAAAAACTGTTTTTT
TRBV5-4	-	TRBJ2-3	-	CASSPVPLDTQYF	TGTGCCAGCTCTCCGGTCCCGCTAGATACGCAGTATTTT
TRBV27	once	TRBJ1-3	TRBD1	CASSKTGGRNTIYF	TGTGCCAGCAGCAAAACAGGGGGACGAAACACCATATATTTT
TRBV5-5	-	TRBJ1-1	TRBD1	CASSMGQQDTEAFF	TGTGCCAGCAGCATGGGACAGCAGGACACTGAAGCTTTCTTT
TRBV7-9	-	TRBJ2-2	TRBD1	CASSPNPGQGTPGELFF	TGTGCCAGCAGCCCGAACCCGGGACAGGGGACTCCCGGGGAGCTGTTTTTT
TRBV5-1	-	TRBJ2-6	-	CASSLEEDSGANVLTF	TGCGCCAGCAGCTTGGAAGAGGATTCTGGGGCCAACGTCCTGACTTTC
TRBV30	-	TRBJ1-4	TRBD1	CAWTRQGCSEKLFF	TGTGCCTGGACCAGACAGGGGTGTAGTGAAAAACTGTTTTTT
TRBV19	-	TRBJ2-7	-	CASSESSYEQYF	TGTGCCAGTAGTGAGTCATCCTACGAGCAGTACTTC
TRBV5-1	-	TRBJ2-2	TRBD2	CASSSGLAAGGELFF	TGCGCCAGCAGCTCGGGACTAGCTGCCGGCGGGGAGCTGTTTTTT
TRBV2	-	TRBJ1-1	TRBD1	CASRRTGWGTEAFF	TGTGCCAGCAGGAGGACAGGGTGGGGCACTGAAGCTTTCTTT
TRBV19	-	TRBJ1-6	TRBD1	CASSEGAPNSPLHF	TGTGCCAGTAGTGAGGGGGCACCAAATTCACCCCTCCACTTT
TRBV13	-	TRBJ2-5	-	CASSLVRMEETQYF	TGTGCCAGCAGCTTAGTTCGGATGGAGGAGACCCAGTACTTC
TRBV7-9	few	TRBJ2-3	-	CASSSTGDTQYF	TGTGCCAGCAGCTCCACAGGAGATACGCAGTATTTT
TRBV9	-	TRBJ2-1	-	CASSYRVANEQFF	TGTGCCAGCAGCTACAGGGTCGCCAATGAGCAGTTCTTC
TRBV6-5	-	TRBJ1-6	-	CASTAQYNSPLHF	TGTGCCAGCACAGCCCAGTATAATTCACCCCTCCACTTT
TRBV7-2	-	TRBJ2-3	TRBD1	CASSSGQGTDTQYF	TGTGCCAGCAGCTCGGGACAGGGTACAGATACGCAGTATTTT
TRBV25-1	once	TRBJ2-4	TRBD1	CASSDDRGHAKNIQYF	TGTGCCAGCAGTGACGACAGGGGTCATGCCAAAAACATTCAGTACTTC
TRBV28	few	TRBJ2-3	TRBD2	CASSSSTSGGWGDTQYF	TGTGCCAGCAGTTCGTCGACTAGCGGGGGATGGGGGGATACGCAGTATTTT
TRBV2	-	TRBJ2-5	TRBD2	CASRLATYQETQYF	TGTGCCAGCCGACTAGCGACCTACCAAGAGACCCAGTACTTC
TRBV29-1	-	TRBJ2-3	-	CSIKSIPDTQYF	TGCAGCATTAAGTCGATCCCAGATACGCAGTATTTT
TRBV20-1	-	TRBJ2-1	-	CSASKAGEQFF	TGCAGTGCTAGTAAAGCAGGCGAGCAGTTCTTC
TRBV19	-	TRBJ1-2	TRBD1	CASSMKRDSSGEGYTF	TGTGCCAGTAGTATGAAGAGGGACAGCAGTGGAGAGGGCTACACCTTC
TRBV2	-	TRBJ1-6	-	CASGALIYNSPLHF	TGTGCCAGCGGGGCCCTAATATATAATTCACCCCTCCACTTT
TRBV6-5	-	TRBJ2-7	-	CASKEGWSPIYEQYF	TGTGCCAGTAAAGAGGGGTGGTCCCCTATTTACGAGCAGTACTTC
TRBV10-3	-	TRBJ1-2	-	CAISDSAGRNYGYTF	TGTGCCATCAGTGATTCGGCAGGCCGAAACTATGGCTACACCTTC
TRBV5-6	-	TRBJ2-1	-	CASSLDSSWNEQFF	TGTGCCAGCAGCTTGGACTCCTCGTGGAATGAGCAGTTCTTC
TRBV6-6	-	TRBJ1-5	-	CASSRGGTYNQPQHF	TGTGCCAGCAGTCGGGGGGGCACCTACAATCAGCCCCAGCATTTT
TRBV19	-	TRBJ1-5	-	CASSIDHGNQPQHF	TGTGCCAGTAGTATAGATCATGGCAATCAGCCCCAGCATTTT
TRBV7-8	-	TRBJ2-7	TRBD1	CASSLERAGGAEQYF	TGTGCCAGCAGCTTAGAACGGGCAGGGGGCGCCGAGCAGTACTTC
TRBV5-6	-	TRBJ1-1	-	CASSLGRTGSSEAFF	TGTGCCAGCAGCTTGGGACGGACGGGTTCGTCTGAAGCTTTCTTT
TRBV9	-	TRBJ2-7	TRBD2	CASSVGGSSGSAYEQYF	TGTGCCAGCAGCGTAGGAGGGTCTAGCGGGAGTGCCTACGAGCAGTACTTC
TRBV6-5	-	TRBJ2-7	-	CASSPRGMYEQYF	TGTGCCAGCAGCCCCCGAGGGATGTACGAGCAGTACTTC
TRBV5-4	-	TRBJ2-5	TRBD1	CASSSGTVQETQYF	TGTGCCAGCAGCTCCGGGACAGTCCAAGAGACCCAGTACTTC
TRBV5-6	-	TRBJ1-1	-	CASNEMGRGDWGEAFF	TGTGCCAGCAATGAAATGGGCAGGGGTGATTGGGGTGAAGCTTTCTTT
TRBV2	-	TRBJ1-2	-	CASSDGQGGYGYTF	TGTGCCAGCAGTGATGGGCAGGGTGGCTATGGCTACACCTTC
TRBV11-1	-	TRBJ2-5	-	CASSSIGETQYF	TGTGCCAGCAGTTCAATTGGGGAGACCCAGTACTTC
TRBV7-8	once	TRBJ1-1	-	CASSRKGGDTEAFF	TGTGCCAGCAGCCGGAAGGGGGGTGACACTGAAGCTTTCTTT
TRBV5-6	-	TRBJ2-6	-	CASSLPQGANVLTF	TGTGCCAGCAGCCTGCCCCAGGGGGCCAACGTCCTGACTTTC
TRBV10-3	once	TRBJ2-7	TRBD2	CAIRSSGIASYEQYF	TGTGCCATCAGGTCTAGCGGGATCGCCTCCTACGAGCAGTACTTC
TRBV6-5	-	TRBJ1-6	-	CASSSTGNSPLHF	TGTGCCAGCAGTTCCACGGGAAATTCACCCCTCCACTTT
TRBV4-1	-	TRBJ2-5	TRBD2	CASSPRLAGLVQETQYF	TGCGCCAGCAGCCCCCGACTAGCGGGCCTGGTCCAAGAGACCCAGTACTTC
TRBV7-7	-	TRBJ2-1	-	CASSLNRENEQFF	TGTGCCAGCAGCTTAAACAGGGAAAATGAGCAGTTCTTC
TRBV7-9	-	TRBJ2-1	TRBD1	CASSRQGNRGNEQFF	TGTGCCAGCAGCCGACAGGGAAATAGGGGCAATGAGCAGTTCTTC
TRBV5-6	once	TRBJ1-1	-	CASSLSGTDTEAFF	TGTGCCAGCAGCTTGTCAGGGACGGACACTGAAGCTTTCTTT
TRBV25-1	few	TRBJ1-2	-	CASSELGGDGYTF	TGTGCCAGCAGTGAATTAGGGGGGGATGGCTACACCTTC
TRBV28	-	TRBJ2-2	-	CASSQQGGNTGELFF	TGTGCCAGCAGTCAACAGGGTGGGAACACCGGGGAGCTGTTTTTT
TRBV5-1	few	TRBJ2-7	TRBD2	CASSLTSVYEQYF	TGCGCCAGCAGCTTGACTAGCGTGTACGAGCAGTACTTC
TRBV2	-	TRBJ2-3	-	CASSGGVVTDTQYF	TGTGCCAGCAGTGGCGGGGTGGTCACAGATACGCAGTATTTT
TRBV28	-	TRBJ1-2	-	CASSWGYGYTF	TGTGCCAGCAGTTGGGGGTATGGCTACACCTTC
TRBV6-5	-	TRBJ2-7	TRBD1	CASSLDRVEQYF	TGTGCCAGCAGCCTGGACAGGGTCGAGCAGTACTTC
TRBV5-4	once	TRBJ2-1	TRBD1	CASSSGGVHHEQFF	TGTGCCAGCAGTTCAGGGGGCGTACACCATGAGCAGTTCTTC
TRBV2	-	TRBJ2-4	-	CASSERARQYF	TGTGCCAGCAGTGAACGAGCCCGTCAGTACTTC
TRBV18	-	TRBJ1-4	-	CASSPDVSTLNEKLFF	TGTGCCAGCTCACCAGATGTTTCCACCCTTAATGAAAAACTGTTTTTT